A selection of T cell receptor beta chains follows, all from one sample in a study of T cell responses to AZD1222 COVID-19 vaccine. Profiling relied on immunoSEQ multiplex PCR, and the TCRdb table lists in-frame clones only, not all of them. The sample consists of 150,000 or so clones, roughly nine tenths of them appearing once. Sample: peripheral blood, taken on day 0 of AZD1222 vaccination. The receptors stem from an adult in good health. Each CDR3 is given with its conserved first and last residue. A D gene is named only where the DNA matches it firmly.

d_gene	v_gene	j_gene	CDR3nt	CDR3aa
.	TRBV29-1	TRBJ2-2	TGCAGCGTTGTTATTGGTACCGGGGAGCTGTTTTTT	CSVVIGTGELFF
TRBD2	TRBV28	TRBJ2-2	TGTGCCAGCAACCTCGGGGGGGCTGGCACCGGGGAGCTGTTTTTT	CASNLGGAGTGELFF
.	TRBV4-3	TRBJ1-2	TGCGCCAGCAGCCAAGATAGGAGCTTTTATGGCTACACCTTC	CASSQDRSFYGYTF
.	TRBV9	TRBJ1-6	TGTGCCAGCAGCGTGAGGGAGAAGCCCTATAATTCACCCCTCCACTTT	CASSVREKPYNSPLHF
.	TRBV6-2/TRBV6-3	TRBJ1-6	TGTGCCAGCAGTTCCCTATACGGCCAAGCGATCCTCCACTTT	CASSSLYGQAILHF
.	TRBV19	TRBJ2-2	TGTGCCAGTAGTATTGGCACTAGGGGATCATGGGGGACCGGGGAGCTGTTTTTT	CASSIGTRGSWGTGELFF
TRBD1	TRBV19	TRBJ1-5	TGTGCCAGTAGTATAGGGACAGGTAATAGCAATCAGCCCCAGCATTTT	CASSIGTGNSNQPQHF
.	TRBV7-2	TRBJ1-2	TGTGCCAGCAGCTTATATGGTAGCATGAACTATGGCTACACCTTC	CASSLYGSMNYGYTF
.	TRBV7-2	TRBJ2-3	TGTGCCAGCAGCTTAACGCGGGATACGCAGTATTTT	CASSLTRDTQYF
.	TRBV3-1/TRBV3-2	TRBJ2-3	TGTGCCAGCAGCCTTATTGGAGATACGCAGTATTTT	CASSLIGDTQYF
.	TRBV10-3	TRBJ1-6	TGTGCCATCAGAATGACGAGCTCCTATAATTCACCCCTCCACTTT	CAIRMTSSYNSPLHF
.	TRBV29-1	TRBJ1-1	TGCAGCGCGAACGGATACCTTAACACTGAAGCTTTCTTT	CSANGYLNTEAFF
.	TRBV7-2	TRBJ2-6	TGTGCCAGCAGCCCAAGGTTTAATGGGGCCAACGTCCTGACTTTC	CASSPRFNGANVLTF
TRBD2	TRBV7-3	TRBJ2-1	TGTGCCAGCAGCCCCCGCCGGACTAGAGCGCGAGAGCAGTTCTTC	CASSPRRTRAREQFF
.	TRBV7-8	TRBJ1-1	TGTGCCAGCAGCTTAACGGGGATCACTGAAGCTTTCTTT	CASSLTGITEAFF